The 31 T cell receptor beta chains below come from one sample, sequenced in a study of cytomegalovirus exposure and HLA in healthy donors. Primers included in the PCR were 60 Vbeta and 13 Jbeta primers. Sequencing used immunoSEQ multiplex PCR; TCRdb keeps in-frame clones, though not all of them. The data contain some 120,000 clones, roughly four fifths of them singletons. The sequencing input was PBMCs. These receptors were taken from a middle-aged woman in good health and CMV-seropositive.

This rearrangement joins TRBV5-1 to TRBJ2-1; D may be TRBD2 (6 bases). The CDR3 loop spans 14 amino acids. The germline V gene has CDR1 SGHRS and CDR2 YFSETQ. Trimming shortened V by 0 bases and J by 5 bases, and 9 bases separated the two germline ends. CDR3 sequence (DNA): TGCGCCAGCAGCTTGGAGTTAGCGGACAATGAGCAGTTCTTC. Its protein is CASSLELADNEQFF.

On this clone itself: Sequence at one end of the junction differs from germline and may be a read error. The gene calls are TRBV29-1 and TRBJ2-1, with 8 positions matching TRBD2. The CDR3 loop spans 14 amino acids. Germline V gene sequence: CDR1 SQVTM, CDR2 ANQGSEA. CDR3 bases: TGCAGCGTCTCAGGACTAGCCCTGTACACTGAGCAGTTCTTC. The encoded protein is CSVSGLALYTEQFF.

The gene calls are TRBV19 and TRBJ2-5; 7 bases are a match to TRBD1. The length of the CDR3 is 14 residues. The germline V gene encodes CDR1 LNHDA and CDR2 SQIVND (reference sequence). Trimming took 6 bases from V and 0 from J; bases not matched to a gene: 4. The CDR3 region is CASRLDRDQETQYF. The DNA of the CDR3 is TGTGCCAGTAGACTCGACAGGGACCAAGAGACCCAGTACTTC.

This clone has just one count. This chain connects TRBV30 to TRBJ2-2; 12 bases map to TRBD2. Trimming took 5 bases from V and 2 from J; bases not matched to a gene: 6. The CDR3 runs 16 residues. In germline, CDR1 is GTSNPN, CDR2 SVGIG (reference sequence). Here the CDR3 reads CAWLRGLAGNTGELFF. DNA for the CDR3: TGTGCCTGGCTGCGCGGACTAGCGGGAAACACCGGGGAGCTGTTTTTT. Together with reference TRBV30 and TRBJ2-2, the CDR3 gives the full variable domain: SQTIHQWPATLVQPVGSPLSLECTVEGTSNPNLYWYRQAAGRGLQLLFYSVGIGQISSEVPQNLSASRPQDRQFILSSKKLLLSDSGFYLCAWLRGLAGNTGELFFGEGSRLTVL.

The CDR3 loop is CASSYLGQDVVQYF. In nucleotides, the CDR3 is TGTGCCAGCAGTTATCTCGGACAGGATGTAGTGCAGTACTTC. V and J are TRBV2 and TRBJ2-7; 7 bases align to TRBD1. The V and J ends lost 5 bases and 9 bases, in that order; junction bases with no gene match: 13. Germline values: CDR1 SNHLY, CDR2 FYNNEI. The CDR3 is 14 residues long.

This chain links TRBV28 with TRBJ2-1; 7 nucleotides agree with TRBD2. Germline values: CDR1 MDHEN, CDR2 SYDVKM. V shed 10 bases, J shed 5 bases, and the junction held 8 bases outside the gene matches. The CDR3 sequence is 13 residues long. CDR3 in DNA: TGTGCCACCGCTGGCGGGAGCCACAATGAGCAGTTCTTC. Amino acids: CATAGGSHNEQFF.

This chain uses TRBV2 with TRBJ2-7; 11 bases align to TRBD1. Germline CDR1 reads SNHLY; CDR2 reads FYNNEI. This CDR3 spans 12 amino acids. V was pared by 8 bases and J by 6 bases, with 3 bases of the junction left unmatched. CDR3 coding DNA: TGTGCCAGCCCCGGGACAGGGGGCGAGCAGTACTTC. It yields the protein CASPGTGGEQYF.

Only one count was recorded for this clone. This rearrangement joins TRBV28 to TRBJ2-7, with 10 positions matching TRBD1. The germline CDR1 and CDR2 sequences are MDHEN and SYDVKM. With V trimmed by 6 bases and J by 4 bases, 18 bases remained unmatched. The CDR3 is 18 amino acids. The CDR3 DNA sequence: TGTGCCAGCAGGCCTCTACGGACAGGGGGAGTTGCGGTGTACGAGCAGTACTTC. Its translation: CASRPLRTGGVAVYEQYF.

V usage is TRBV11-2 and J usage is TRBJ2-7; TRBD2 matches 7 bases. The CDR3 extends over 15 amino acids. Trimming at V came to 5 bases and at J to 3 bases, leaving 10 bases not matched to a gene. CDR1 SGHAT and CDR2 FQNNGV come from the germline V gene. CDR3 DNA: TGTGCCAGCAGCGGGGGACTACCCGATTACTACGAGCAGTACTTC. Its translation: CASSGGLPDYYEQYF.

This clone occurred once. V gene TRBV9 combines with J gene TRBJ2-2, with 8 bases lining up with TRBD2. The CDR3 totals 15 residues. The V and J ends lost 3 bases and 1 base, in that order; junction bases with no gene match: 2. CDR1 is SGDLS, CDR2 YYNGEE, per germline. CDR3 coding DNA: TGTGCCAGCAGCGAGAGCGGGGGGAACACCGGGGAGCTGTTTTTT. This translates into CASSESGGNTGELFF.

DNA for the CDR3: TGTGCCAGCAGCTTAACCACAGGGCCTAGCAATCAGCCCCAGCATTTT. Its protein product is CASSLTTGPSNQPQHF. The chain uses TRBV7-2 and TRBJ1-5; tentatively, D is TRBD1 (6 bases). The CDR3 runs 16 residues. With 2 bases removed from V and 0 bases from J, the gap between germline ends came to 11 bases. The germline gives CDR1 SGHTA, CDR2 FQGNSA.

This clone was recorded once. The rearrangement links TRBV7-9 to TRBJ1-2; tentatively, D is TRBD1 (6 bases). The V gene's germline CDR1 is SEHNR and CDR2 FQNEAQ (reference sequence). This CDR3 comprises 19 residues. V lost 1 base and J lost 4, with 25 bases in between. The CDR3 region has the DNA TGTGCCAGCAGCTTAGGAGTGGCGGGGGCGAGGAGGTTGGGCTATGGCTACACCTTC. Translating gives CASSLGVAGARRLGYGYTF.

In DNA form, the CDR3 reads TGTGCCAGCAGCGTATTAACCGGGGAGCTGTTTTTT. Protein product: CASSVLTGELFF. J is TRBJ2-2 and V is TRBV9; D unresolved. CDR3 length: 12 amino acids. The germline V gene has CDR1 SGDLS and CDR2 YYNGEE. V shed 1 base and J shed 5 bases, with 3 bases lying between them. Variable domain in full (rest from reference TRBV9 and TRBJ2-2): DSGVTQTPKHLITATGQRVTLRCSPRSGDLSVYWYQQSLDQGLQFLIQYYNGEERAKGNILERFSAQQFPDLHSELNLSSLELGDSALYFCASSVLTGELFFGEGSRLTVL.

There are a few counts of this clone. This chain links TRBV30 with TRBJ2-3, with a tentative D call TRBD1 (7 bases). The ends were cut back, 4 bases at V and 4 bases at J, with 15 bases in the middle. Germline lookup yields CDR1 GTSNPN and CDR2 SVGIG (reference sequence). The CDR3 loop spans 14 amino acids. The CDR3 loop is CAWIPDREADTQYF. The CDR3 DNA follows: TGTGCCTGGATACCCGACAGGGAGGCAGATACGCAGTATTTT.

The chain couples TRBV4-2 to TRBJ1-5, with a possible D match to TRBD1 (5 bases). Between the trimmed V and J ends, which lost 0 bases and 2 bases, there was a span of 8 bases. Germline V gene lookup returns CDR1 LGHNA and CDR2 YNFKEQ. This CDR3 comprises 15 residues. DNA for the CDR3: TGTGCCAGCAGCCAAGATGGAGGGGGCAATCAGCCCCAGCATTTT. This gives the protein CASSQDGGGNQPQHF.

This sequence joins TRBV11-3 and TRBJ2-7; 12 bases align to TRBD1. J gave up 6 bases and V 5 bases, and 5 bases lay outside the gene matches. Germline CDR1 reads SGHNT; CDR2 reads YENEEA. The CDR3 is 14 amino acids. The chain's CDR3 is CASSRGTGGGEQYF. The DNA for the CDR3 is TGTGCCAGCAGCAGAGGGACAGGGGGCGGCGAGCAGTACTTC.

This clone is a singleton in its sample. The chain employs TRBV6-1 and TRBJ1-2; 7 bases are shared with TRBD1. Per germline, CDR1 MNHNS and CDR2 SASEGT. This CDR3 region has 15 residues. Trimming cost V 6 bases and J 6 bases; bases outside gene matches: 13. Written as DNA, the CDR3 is TGTGCCAGCAGGACCAGGGACAGTGTCTTCGATGGCTACACCTTC. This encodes CASRTRDSVFDGYTF.

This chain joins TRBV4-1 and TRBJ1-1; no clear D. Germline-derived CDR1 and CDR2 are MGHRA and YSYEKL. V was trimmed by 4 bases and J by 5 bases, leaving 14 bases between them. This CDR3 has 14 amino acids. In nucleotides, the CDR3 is TGCGCCAGCAGCCTAAGATTCTCGGGGACTGAAGCTTTCTTT. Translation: CASSLRFSGTEAFF.

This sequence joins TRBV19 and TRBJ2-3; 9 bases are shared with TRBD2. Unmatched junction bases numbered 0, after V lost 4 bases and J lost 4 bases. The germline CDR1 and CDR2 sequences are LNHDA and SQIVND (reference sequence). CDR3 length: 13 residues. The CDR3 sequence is CASSSGRADTQYF. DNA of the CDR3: TGTGCCAGTAGTAGCGGGAGGGCAGATACGCAGTATTTT.

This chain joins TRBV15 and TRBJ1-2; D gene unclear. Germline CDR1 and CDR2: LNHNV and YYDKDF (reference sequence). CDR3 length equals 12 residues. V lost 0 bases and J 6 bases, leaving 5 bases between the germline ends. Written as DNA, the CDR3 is TGTGCCACCAGCAGAGAACAGAATGGCTACACCTTC. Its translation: CATSREQNGYTF.

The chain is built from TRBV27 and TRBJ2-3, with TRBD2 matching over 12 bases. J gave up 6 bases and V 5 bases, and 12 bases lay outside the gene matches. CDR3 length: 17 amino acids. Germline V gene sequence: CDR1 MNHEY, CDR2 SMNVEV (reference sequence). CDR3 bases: TGTGCCAGCAGTGCGAGACGTGGGGGGACTAGCGGGGATACGCAGTATTTT. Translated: CASSARRGGTSGDTQYF.

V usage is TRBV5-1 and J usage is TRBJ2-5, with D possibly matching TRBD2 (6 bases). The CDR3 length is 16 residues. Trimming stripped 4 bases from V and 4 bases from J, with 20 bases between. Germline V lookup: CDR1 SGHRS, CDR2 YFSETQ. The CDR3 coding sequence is TGCGCCAGCAGCGCGGATGTGGGGGGAGGTGGAGAGACCCAGTACTTC. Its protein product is CASSADVGGGGETQYF.

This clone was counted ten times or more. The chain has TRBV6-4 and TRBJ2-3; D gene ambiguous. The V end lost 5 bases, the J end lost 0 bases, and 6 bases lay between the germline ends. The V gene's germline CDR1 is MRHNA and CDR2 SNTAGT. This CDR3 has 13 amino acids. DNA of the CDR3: TGTGCCAGCAGTTCTTCTAGCACAGATACGCAGTATTTT. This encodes CASSSSSTDTQYF.

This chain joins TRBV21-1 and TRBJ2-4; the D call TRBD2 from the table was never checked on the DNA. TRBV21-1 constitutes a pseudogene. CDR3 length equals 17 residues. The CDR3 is CASSSSPCGVAKNIQYF. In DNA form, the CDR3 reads TGTGCCAGCAGCAGTTCCCCCTGCGGGGTAGCCAAAAACATTCAGTACTTC.

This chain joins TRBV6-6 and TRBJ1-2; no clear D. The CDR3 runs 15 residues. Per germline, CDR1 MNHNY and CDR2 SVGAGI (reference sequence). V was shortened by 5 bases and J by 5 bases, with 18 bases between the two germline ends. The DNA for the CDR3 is TGTGCCAGCAGTGACCACGGGAGCGGAGAATATGGCTACACCTTC. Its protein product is CASSDHGSGEYGYTF.

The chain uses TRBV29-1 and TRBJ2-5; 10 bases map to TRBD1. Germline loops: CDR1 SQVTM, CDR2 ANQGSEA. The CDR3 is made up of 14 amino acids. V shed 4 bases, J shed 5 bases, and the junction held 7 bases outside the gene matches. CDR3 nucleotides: TGCAGCGTTGTCCGGACAGGGGGTGGTGAGACCCAGTACTTC. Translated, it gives CSVVRTGGGETQYF.

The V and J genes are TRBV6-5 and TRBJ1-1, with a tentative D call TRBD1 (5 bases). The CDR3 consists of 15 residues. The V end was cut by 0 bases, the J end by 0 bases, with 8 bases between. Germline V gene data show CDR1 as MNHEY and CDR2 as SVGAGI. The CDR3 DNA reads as TGTGCCAGCAGTTACTCAGGGGTAATGAACACTGAAGCTTTCTTT. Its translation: CASSYSGVMNTEAFF.

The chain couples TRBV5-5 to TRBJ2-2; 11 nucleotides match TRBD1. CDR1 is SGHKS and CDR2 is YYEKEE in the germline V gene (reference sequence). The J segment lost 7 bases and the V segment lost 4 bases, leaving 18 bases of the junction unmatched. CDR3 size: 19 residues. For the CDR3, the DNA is TGTGCCAGCAGCCCGCCGCTCCGGGACAGGGGGTCGATTGGCGGGGAGCTGTTTTTT. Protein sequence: CASSPPLRDRGSIGGELFF. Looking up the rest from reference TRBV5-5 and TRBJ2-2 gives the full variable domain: DAGVTQSPTHLIKTRGQQVTLRCSPISGHKSVSWYQQVLGQGPQFIFQYYEKEERGRGNFPDRFSARQFPNYSSELNVNALLLGDSALYLCASSPPLRDRGSIGGELFFGEGSRLTVL.

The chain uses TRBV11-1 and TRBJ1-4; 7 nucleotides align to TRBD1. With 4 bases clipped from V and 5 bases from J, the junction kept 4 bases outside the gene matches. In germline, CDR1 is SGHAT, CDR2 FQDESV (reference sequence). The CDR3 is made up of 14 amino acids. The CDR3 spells CASSSDRWNEKLFF. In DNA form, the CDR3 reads TGTGCCAGCAGCTCGGACAGGTGGAATGAAAAACTGTTTTTT.

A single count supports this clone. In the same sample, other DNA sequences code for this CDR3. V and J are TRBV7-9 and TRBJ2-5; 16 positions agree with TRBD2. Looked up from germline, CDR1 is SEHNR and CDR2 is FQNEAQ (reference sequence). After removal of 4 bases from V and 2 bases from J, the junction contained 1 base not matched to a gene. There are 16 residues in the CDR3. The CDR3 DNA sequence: TGTGCCAGCAGCTCGGGACTAGCGGGAGGGCAAGAGACCCAGTACTTC. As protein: CASSSGLAGGQETQYF.

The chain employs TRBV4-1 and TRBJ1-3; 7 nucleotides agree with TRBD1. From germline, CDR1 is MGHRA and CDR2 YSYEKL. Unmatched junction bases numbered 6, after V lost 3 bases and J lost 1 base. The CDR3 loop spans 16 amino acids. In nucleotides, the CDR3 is TGCGCCAGCAGCCAGGACAGGTATAAGTCTGGAAACACCATATATTTT. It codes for CASSQDRYKSGNTIYF.